This TCR beta chain emerged from a study of vaccination and CD4 T cells after COVID-19. Study-wide results and limits: Spike mono-reactivity marked 304 of 307 vaccine-specific clones in convalescent patients.

V was shortened by 5 bases and J by 4 bases, with 17 bases between the two germline ends. The CDR3 spans 15 residues. The germline CDR1 and CDR2 sequences are SGHVS and FNYEAQ. This clonotype was seen more than once but under ten times. What it recognizes is unknown. Treatment given: approximately 9-day PBMC culture with coronavirus spike peptide pools or control peptides (ViraFEST assay). The authors replaced half the medium with fresh IL-2 medium on days 3 and 7. The Oncomine TCR Beta short-read assay sequenced DNA from cultured CD4+ T cells. TCRdb re-analysed the PCR reads in MiXCR, keeping a single row per CDR3 protein. The sample shows roughly 16,000 distinct CDR3 sequences, 44% of them seen only once.

This clonotype was obtained from a human donor who had recovered from COVID-19. This chain joins TRBV7-6 and TRBJ2-5; D unclear. Sequences were derived from CD4+ T cells from blood, cultured in vitro, sampled after SARS-CoV-2 vaccination. The CDR3 spells CASSLRAQGTETQYF. The CDR3 coding sequence is TGTGCCAGCAGCCTCCGGGCCCAAGGAACAGAGACCCAGTACTTC.